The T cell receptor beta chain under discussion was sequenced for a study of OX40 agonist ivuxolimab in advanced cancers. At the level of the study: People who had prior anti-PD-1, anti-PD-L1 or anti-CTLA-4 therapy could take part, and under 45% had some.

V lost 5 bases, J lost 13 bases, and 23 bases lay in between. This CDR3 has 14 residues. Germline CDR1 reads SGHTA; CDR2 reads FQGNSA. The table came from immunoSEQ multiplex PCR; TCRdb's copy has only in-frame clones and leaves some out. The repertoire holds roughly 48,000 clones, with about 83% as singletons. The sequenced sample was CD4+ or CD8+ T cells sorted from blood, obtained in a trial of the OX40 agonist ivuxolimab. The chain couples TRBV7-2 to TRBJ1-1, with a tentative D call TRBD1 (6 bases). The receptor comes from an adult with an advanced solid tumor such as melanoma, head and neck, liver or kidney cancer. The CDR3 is CASSRLGAQGRNFF. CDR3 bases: TGTGCCAGCAGCCGTTTAGGGGCTCAGGGGCGCAATTTCTTT.